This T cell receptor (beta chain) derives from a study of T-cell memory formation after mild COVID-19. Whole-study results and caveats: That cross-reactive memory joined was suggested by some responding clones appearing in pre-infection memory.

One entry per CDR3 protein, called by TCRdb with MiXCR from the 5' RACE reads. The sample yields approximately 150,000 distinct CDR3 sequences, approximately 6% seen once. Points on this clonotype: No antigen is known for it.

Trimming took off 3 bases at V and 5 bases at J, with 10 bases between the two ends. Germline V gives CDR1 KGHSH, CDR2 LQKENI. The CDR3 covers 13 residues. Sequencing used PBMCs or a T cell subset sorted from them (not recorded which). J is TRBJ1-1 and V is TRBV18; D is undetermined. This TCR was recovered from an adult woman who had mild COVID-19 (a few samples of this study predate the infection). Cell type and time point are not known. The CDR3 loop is CASSPRRETEAFF. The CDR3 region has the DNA TGTGCCAGCTCACCGCGGAGGGAAACTGAAGCTTTCTTT.